The clone carrying this TCR beta chain was counted between two and nine times. The antigen is not known. These data are taken from a study of glioma-infiltrating T cells after dendritic cell vaccination. Study-level points and caveats: Only a small number of patients had complete blood and tumor samples.

Sequencing was performed with immunoSEQ multiplex PCR; in TCRdb, only in-frame clones are kept and a portion is missing. The table records roughly 88,000 clones, roughly 77% of them present only once. Time point denoted: after dendritic cell vaccination, including at tumor progression/relapse. The TCR sequence derives from a human donor with glioblastoma. The sequences come from blood, collected after dendritic cell vaccination.

In DNA, the CDR3 is TGTGCCAGCAGCGTGACAGGGGCTGGAAACACCATATATTTT. Its protein product is CASSVTGAGNTIYF. This chain links TRBV9 with TRBJ1-3; 8 nucleotides line up with TRBD1. Trimming took 2 bases from V and 2 from J; bases not matched to a gene: 0. CDR3 length: 14 residues. The germline V gene encodes CDR1 SGDLS and CDR2 YYNGEE.